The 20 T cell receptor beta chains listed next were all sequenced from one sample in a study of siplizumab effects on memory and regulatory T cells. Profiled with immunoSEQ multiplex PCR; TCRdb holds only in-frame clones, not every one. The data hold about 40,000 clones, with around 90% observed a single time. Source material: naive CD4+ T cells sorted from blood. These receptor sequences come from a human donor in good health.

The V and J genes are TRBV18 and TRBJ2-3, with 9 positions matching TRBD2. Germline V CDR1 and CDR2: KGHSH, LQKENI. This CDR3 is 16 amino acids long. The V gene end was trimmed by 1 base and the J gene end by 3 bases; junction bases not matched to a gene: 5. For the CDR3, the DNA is TGTGCCAGCTCACCACGGGCTAGCGGGATGACAGATACGCAGTATTTT. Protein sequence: CASSPRASGMTDTQYF. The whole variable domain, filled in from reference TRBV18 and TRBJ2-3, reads NAGVMQNPRHLVRRRGQEARLRCSPMKGHSHVYWYRQLPEEGLKFMVYLQKENIIDESGMPKERFSAEFPKEGPSILRIQQVVRGDSAAYFCASSPRASGMTDTQYFGPGTRLTVL.

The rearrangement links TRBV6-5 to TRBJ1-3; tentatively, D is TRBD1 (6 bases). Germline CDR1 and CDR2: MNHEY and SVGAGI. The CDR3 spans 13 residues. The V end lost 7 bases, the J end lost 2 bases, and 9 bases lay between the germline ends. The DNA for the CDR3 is TGTGCCAGCAAGAGGACAGCTGGAAACACCATATATTTT. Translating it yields CASKRTAGNTIYF.

The chain's CDR3 is CASTPWNRGQTGELFF. DNA of the CDR3: TGTGCCAGCACCCCGTGGAACAGGGGGCAAACCGGGGAGCTGTTTTTT. The chain employs TRBV6-6 and TRBJ2-2, with 9 bases identical to TRBD1. From germline, CDR1 is MNHNY and CDR2 SVGAGI (reference sequence). Trimming took 7 bases from V and 5 from J; bases not matched to a gene: 11. This CDR3 spans 16 amino acids.

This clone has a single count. CDR3 coding DNA: TGTGCCAGCAGTCTACCCCTTCCCCAGTACTTC. Its protein product is CASSLPLPQYF. J is TRBJ2-5 and V is TRBV6-5; D gene uncertain. Germline values: CDR1 MNHEY, CDR2 SVGAGI. V was cut by 5 bases and J by 9 bases, with 10 bases left in between. The CDR3 covers 11 residues.

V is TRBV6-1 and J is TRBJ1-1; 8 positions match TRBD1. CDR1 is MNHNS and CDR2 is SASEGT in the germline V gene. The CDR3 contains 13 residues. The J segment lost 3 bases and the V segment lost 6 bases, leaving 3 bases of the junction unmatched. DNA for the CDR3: TGTGCCAGCAGGCAGACAGGGGACACTGAAGCTTTCTTT. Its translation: CASRQTGDTEAFF.

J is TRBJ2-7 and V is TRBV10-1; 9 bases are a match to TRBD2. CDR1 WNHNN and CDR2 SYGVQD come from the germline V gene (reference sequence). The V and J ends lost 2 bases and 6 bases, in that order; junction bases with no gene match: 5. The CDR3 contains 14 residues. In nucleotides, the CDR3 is TGCGCCAGCAGTGAGGGACCAGCGGGAGGCGAGCAGTACTTC. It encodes CASSEGPAGGEQYF.

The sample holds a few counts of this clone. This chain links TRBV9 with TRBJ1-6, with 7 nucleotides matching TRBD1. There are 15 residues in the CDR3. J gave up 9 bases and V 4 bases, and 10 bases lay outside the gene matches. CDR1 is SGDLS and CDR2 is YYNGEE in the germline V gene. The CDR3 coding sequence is TGTGCCAGCAGCACATCAGGGGGGGAAGGTTCACCCCTCCACTTT. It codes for CASSTSGGEGSPLHF.

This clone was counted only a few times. CDR3 coding DNA: TGCGCCAGCAGTACAGGGACTGGGAATCAGCCCCAGCATTTT. Its protein product is CASSTGTGNQPQHF. The chain recombines TRBV5-1 with TRBJ1-5; tentatively, D is TRBD1 (6 bases). Germline CDR1 and CDR2: SGHRS and YFSETQ. With 5 bases removed from V and 4 bases from J, the gap between germline ends came to 13 bases. The CDR3 is 14 amino acids. The full variable domain, rest sourced from reference TRBV5-1 and TRBJ1-5, is KAGVTQTPRYLIKTRGQQVTLSCSPISGHRSVSWYQQTPGQGLQFLFEYFSETQRNKGNFPGRFSGRQFSNSRSEMNVSTLELGDSALYLCASSTGTGNQPQHFGDGTRLSIL.

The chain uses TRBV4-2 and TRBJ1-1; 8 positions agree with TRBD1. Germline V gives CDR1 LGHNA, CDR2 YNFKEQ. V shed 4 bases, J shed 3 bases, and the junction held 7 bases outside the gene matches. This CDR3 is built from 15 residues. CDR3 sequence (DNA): TGTGCCAGCAGCCGGGGCCAGGGGGCCTACACTGAAGCTTTCTTT. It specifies CASSRGQGAYTEAFF.

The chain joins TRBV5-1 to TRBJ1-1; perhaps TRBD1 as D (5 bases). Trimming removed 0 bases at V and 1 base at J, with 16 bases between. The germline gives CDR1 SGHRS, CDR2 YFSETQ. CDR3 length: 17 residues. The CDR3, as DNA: TGCGCCAGCAGCTTGGGGGCCAGGGACGGCGGGAACACTGAAGCTTTCTTT. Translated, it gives CASSLGARDGGNTEAFF.

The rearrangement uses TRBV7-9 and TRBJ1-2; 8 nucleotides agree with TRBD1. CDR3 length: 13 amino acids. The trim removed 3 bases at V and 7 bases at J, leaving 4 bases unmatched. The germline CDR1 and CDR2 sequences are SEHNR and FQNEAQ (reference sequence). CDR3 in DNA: TGTGCCAGCAGCTTCGAACAGGGGGGTGGCTACACCTTC. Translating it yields CASSFEQGGGYTF.

Here the CDR3 reads CASRSGLWGRYEQYF. The CDR3 nucleotides read TGTGCCAGCAGGTCGGGACTCTGGGGCCGCTACGAGCAGTACTTC. The J gene is TRBJ2-7, the V gene TRBV6-1, with TRBD2 as a possible D gene (6 bases). The CDR3 has 15 amino acids. Germline lookup yields CDR1 MNHNS and CDR2 SASEGT. The V end lost 6 bases, the J end lost 3 bases, and 18 bases lay between the germline ends.

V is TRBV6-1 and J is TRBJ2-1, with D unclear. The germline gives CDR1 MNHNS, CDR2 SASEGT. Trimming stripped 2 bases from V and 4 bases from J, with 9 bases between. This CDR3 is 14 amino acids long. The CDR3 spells CASSERNSYNEQFF. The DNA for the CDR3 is TGTGCCAGCAGTGAACGAAATAGTTACAATGAGCAGTTCTTC.

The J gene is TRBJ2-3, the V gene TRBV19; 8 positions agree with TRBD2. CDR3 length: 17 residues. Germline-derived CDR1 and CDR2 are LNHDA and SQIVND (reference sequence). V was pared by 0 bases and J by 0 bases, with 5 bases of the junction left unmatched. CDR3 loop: CASSIDGSGVSTDTQYF. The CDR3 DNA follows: TGTGCCAGTAGTATAGATGGTAGCGGGGTTAGCACAGATACGCAGTATTTT.

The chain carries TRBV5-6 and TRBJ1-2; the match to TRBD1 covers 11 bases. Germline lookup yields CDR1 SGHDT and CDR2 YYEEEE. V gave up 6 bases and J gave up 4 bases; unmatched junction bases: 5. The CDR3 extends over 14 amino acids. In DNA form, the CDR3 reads TGTGCCAGCACCCGGGACAGGGGGGCCTATGGCTACACCTTC. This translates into CASTRDRGAYGYTF. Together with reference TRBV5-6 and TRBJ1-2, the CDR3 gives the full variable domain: DAGVTQSPTHLIKTRGQQVTLRCSPKSGHDTVSWYQQALGQGPQFIFQYYEEEERQRGNFPDRFSGHQFPNYSSELNVNALLLGDSALYLCASTRDRGAYGYTFGSGTRLTVV.

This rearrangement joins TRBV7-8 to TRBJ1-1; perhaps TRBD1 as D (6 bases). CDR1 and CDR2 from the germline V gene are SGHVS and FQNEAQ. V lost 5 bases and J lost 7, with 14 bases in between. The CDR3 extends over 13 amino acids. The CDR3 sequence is CASSERTAFEAFF. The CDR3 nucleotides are TGTGCCAGCAGCGAGAGGACAGCCTTTGAAGCTTTCTTT.

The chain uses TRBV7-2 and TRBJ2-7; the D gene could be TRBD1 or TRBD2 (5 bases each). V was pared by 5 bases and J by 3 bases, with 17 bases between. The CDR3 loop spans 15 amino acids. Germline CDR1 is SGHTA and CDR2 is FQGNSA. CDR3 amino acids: CASSPDRGRGYEQYF. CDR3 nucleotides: TGTGCCAGCAGCCCAGACCGGGGCCGAGGCTACGAGCAGTACTTC.

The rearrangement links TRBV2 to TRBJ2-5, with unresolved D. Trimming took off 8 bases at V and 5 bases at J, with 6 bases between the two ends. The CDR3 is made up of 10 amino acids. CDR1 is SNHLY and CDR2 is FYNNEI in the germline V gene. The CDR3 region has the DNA TGTGCCAGCCGTCGGGAGACCCAGTACTTC. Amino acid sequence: CASRRETQYF.

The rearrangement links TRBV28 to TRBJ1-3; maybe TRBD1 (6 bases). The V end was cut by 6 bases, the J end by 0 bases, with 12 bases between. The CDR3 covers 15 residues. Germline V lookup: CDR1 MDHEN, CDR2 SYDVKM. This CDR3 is CASSTGTNSGNTIYF. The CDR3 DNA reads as TGTGCCAGCAGCACTGGGACAAACTCTGGAAACACCATATATTTT.

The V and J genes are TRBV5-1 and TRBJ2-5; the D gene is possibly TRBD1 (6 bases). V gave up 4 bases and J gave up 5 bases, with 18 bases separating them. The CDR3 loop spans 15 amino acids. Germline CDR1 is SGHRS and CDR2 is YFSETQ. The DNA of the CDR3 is TGCGCCAGCAGCCAAAACAGGGATGTCGGTGAGACCCAGTACTTC. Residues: CASSQNRDVGETQYF.